Given below is one T cell receptor beta chain in context. CDR3 length equals 11 residues. V lost 5 bases to trimming and J lost 7 bases, with 8 bases between them. Germline CDR1 and CDR2: SNHLY and FYNNEI. The entry originates in a study of blood T cell repertoires in COVID-19. Study context: The analysed material was cDNA or gDNA that came from T cells, B-cell-depleted T cells, or PBMCs.

The assay was immunoSEQ multiplex PCR, and TCRdb's table has in-frame clones only and misses some. The table includes roughly 30,000 clones, over 75% detected once. This chain connects TRBV2 to TRBJ1-1; no firm D call. The sequence was collected from a woman aged 55-69 years with acute or convalescent COVID-19. Sequencing was done on a sample of peripheral blood. The CDR3 coding sequence is TGTGCCAGCAGTATGCGCTATGAAGCTTTCTTT. It yields the protein CASSMRYEAFF. Supplemented by reference TRBV2 and TRBJ1-1, the full variable domain reads EPEVTQTPSHQVTQMGQEVILRCVPISNHLYFYWYRQILGQKVEFLVSFYNNEISEKSEIFDDQFSVERPDGSNFTLKIRSTKLEDSAMYFCASSMRYEAFFGQGTRLTVV.